The 16 T cell receptor beta chains below come from one sample, sequenced in a study of PD-1 blockade in classical Hodgkin lymphoma. The time point here: cycle 4 day 1 (C4D1), after 6 weeks of nivolumab. No patient escaped relapse after autologous stem cell transplantation, and brentuximab vedotin exposure varied. The table came from immunoSEQ multiplex PCR; TCRdb's copy has only in-frame clones and leaves some out. Found here are 28,000 or so clones, 80% of them singletons; the top ten hold roughly 15%. Here the sequenced sample was peripheral blood mononuclear cells (PBMCs), taken before the fourth cycle of nivolumab. The receptors here all came from a human donor with classical Hodgkin lymphoma.

J is TRBJ2-7 and V is TRBV5-4; 8 positions agree with TRBD2. The CDR3 totals 16 residues. V gave up 0 bases and J gave up 3 bases; unmatched junction bases: 8. CDR1 and CDR2 from the germline V gene are SGHNT and YYREEE (reference sequence). The CDR3 is CASSLEAGSGSYEQYF. In DNA form, the CDR3 reads TGTGCCAGCAGCTTGGAGGCCGGGAGCGGGAGCTACGAGCAGTACTTC.

The genes are TRBV7-9 and TRBJ1-1; TRBD1 aligns across 7 bases. Germline assignment: CDR1 SEHNR and CDR2 FQNEAQ (reference sequence). This CDR3 contains 14 residues. J was trimmed by 3 bases and V by 5 bases; bases with no gene match: 6. The CDR3 bases are TGTGCCAGCAGCGTACAGGGGACTTACACTGAAGCTTTCTTT. This sequence encodes CASSVQGTYTEAFF.

The rearrangement links TRBV5-1 to TRBJ2-2; D is possibly TRBD1 or TRBD2 (5 bases each). Germline V gene data show CDR1 as SGHRS and CDR2 as YFSETQ. The CDR3 extends over 14 amino acids. Trimming took 4 bases from V and 5 from J, leaving 12 bases between them. The DNA for the CDR3 is TGCGCCAGCAGCCTCGGGACGGATACCGGGGAGCTGTTTTTT. Protein: CASSLGTDTGELFF.

This rearrangement joins TRBV5-1 to TRBJ2-3; 13 bases line up with TRBD2. Germline CDR1 is SGHRS and CDR2 is YFSETQ. There are 16 residues in the CDR3. Trimming cost V 4 bases and J 6 bases; bases outside gene matches: 8. The CDR3 protein is CASSTGTSGKADTQYF. The CDR3 bases are TGCGCCAGCAGCACCGGGACTAGCGGGAAGGCTGATACGCAGTATTTT.

CDR3 residues: CAWSVVAVDTQYF. DNA for the CDR3: TGTGCCTGGAGTGTAGTAGCGGTGGATACGCAGTATTTT. The rearrangement links TRBV30 to TRBJ2-3, with TRBD2 as a possible D gene (6 bases). V was cut by 0 bases and J by 6 bases, with 10 bases left in between. CDR1 GTSNPN and CDR2 SVGIG come from the germline V gene (reference sequence). This CDR3 is built from 13 residues.

Here the CDR3 reads CASSYAGTGGPEQYF. The DNA of the CDR3 is TGTGCCAGCAGTTACGCCGGGACAGGGGGTCCCGAGCAGTACTTC. V is TRBV6-5 and J is TRBJ2-7, with 11 bases matching TRBD1. Germline CDR1 reads MNHEY; CDR2 reads SVGAGI. Trimming removed 2 bases from V and 6 bases from J; junction bases left unmatched: 6. The CDR3 loop spans 15 amino acids.

J is TRBJ2-5 and V is TRBV6-6; 8 positions agree with TRBD2. The length of the CDR3 is 16 residues. V lost 0 bases to trimming and J lost 5 bases; unmatched junction nucleotides: 8. The germline gives CDR1 MNHNY, CDR2 SVGAGI (reference sequence). The CDR3, as DNA: TGTGCCAGCAGTTACTCGTTGCGGGAGGCCCGGGAGACCCAGTACTTC. It specifies CASSYSLREARETQYF.

This clone occurred a few times. The chain has TRBV19 and TRBJ2-7; D possibly corresponds to TRBD1 (5 bases). With 5 bases removed from V and 1 base from J, the gap between germline ends came to 15 bases. Germline V gene sequence: CDR1 LNHDA, CDR2 SQIVND (reference sequence). There are 15 residues in the CDR3. CDR3 sequence: CASSSPGLGSYEQYF. Written as DNA, the CDR3 is TGTGCCAGTAGTTCCCCAGGGTTAGGATCCTACGAGCAGTACTTC.

The chain couples TRBV27 to TRBJ1-3, with TRBD1 identical over 8 bases. This CDR3 has 17 amino acids. From germline, CDR1 is MNHEY and CDR2 SMNVEV (reference sequence). Trimming at V came to 4 bases and at J to 1 base, leaving 9 bases not matched to a gene. As DNA, the CDR3 is TGTGCCAGCAGTTCCTATCAGGGGGCCATGTCTGGAAACACCATATATTTT. Its protein product is CASSSYQGAMSGNTIYF.

The rearrangement links TRBV9 to TRBJ2-1, with a weak D call TRBD1 (7 bases). This CDR3 comprises 13 residues. Trimming left V 3 bases short and J 12 bases short, with 16 bases between. Germline assignment: CDR1 SGDLS and CDR2 YYNGEE. The CDR3 DNA reads TGTGCCAGCAGCGAGACAGGGCGGAGGGTGCAGTTCTTC. This encodes CASSETGRRVQFF. The full variable domain, its missing parts supplied by reference TRBV9 and TRBJ2-1, is DSGVTQTPKHLITATGQRVTLRCSPRSGDLSVYWYQQSLDQGLQFLIQYYNGEERAKGNILERFSAQQFPDLHSELNLSSLELGDSALYFCASSETGRRVQFFGPGTRLTVL.

CDR3 sequence (DNA): TGTGCCAGCAGTATGGACAGGGGGGTAATGGGTACCTACCAAGAGACCCAGTACTTC. Translation gives CASSMDRGVMGTYQETQYF. The J gene is TRBJ2-5, the V gene TRBV2, with TRBD1 matching over 10 bases. The CDR3 is 19 residues long. Germline V lookup: CDR1 SNHLY, CDR2 FYNNEI. Trimming took 5 bases from V and 0 from J; bases not matched to a gene: 15.

The chain uses TRBV6-1 and TRBJ1-1; 7 bases agree with TRBD1. CDR3 length: 13 residues. Germline V gene data show CDR1 as MNHNS and CDR2 as SASEGT. V shed 10 bases and J 8 bases; nucleotides not matched to a gene: 13. The CDR3 region has the DNA TGTGCCATCCGGACAGGACCCATCCAGGAAGCTTTCTTT. Translation gives CAIRTGPIQEAFF.

This clone was observed a few times. This chain uses TRBV28 with TRBJ2-7; D gene ambiguous. The CDR3 loop spans 14 amino acids. Trimming shortened V by 2 bases and J by 6 bases, and 14 bases separated the two germline ends. The V gene's germline CDR1 is MDHEN and CDR2 SYDVKM. The CDR3 loop is CASSLLRTLSEQYF. The CDR3 coding sequence is TGTGCCAGCAGTTTACTCCGGACCTTGAGCGAGCAGTACTTC.

In DNA, the CDR3 is TGTGCCAGCAGCTTAGGGCGGTTTAGCTCCTACGAGCAGTACTTC. This sequence encodes CASSLGRFSSYEQYF. This chain connects TRBV7-9 to TRBJ2-7; D gene uncertain. Germline V gene data show CDR1 as SEHNR and CDR2 as FQNEAQ (reference sequence). Trimming shortened V by 1 base and J by 0 bases, and 10 bases separated the two germline ends. The length of the CDR3 is 15 residues.

J is TRBJ1-3 and V is TRBV6-5; D is undetermined. Trimming pared 0 bases from V and 0 bases from J, leaving 9 bases between. CDR3 length equals 16 residues. Germline CDR1 and CDR2: MNHEY and SVGAGI. The CDR3 coding sequence is TGTGCCAGCAGTTACTCTTTCGACATCTCTGGAAACACCATATATTTT. Amino acids: CASSYSFDISGNTIYF.

The rearrangement links TRBV6-5 to TRBJ2-7; D is ambiguous. The germline CDR1 and CDR2 sequences are MNHEY and SVGAGI. V was pared by 5 bases and J by 2 bases, with 7 bases between. The CDR3 extends over 12 amino acids. CDR3 amino acids: CASSRSPYEQYF. The CDR3 region has the DNA TGTGCCAGCAGTAGGTCCCCCTACGAGCAGTACTTC.